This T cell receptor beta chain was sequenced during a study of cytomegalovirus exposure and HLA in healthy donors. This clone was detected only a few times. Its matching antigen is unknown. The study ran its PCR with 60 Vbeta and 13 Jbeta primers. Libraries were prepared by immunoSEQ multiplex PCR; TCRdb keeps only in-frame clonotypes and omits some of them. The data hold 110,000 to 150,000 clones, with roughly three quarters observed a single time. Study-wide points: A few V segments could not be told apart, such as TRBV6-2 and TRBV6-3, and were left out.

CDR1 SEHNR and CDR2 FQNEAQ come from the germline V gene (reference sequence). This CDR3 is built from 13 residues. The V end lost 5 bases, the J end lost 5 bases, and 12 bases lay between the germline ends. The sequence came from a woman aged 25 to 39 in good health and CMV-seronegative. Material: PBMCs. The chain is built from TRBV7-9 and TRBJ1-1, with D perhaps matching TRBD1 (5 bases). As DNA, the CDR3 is TGTGCCAGCAGCACTCAGGGAGGTACTGAAGCTTTCTTT. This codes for CASSTQGGTEAFF.